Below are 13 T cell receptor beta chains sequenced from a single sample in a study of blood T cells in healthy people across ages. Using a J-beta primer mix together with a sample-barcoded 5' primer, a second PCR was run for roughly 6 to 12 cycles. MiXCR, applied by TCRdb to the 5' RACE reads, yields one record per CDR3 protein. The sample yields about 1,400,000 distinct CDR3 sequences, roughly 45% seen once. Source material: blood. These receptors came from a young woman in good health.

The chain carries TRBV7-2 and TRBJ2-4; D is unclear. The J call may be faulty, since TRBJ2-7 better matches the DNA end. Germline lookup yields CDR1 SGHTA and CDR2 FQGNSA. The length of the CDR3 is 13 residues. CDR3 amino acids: CASSKRVSYEQYF. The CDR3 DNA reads TGTGCCAGCAGTAAACGGGTCTCCTACGAGCAGTACTTC.

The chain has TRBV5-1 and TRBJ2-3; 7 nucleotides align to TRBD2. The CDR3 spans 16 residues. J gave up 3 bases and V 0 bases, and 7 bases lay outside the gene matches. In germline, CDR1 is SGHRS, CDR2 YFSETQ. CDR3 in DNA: TGCGCCAGCAGCTTGGCTGCGGGGACTATTACAGATACGCAGTATTTT. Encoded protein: CASSLAAGTITDTQYF.

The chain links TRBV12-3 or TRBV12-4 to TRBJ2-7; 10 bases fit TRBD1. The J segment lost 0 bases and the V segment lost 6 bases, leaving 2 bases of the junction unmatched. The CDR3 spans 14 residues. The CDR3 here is CASRGTGDSYEQYF. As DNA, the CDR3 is TGTGCCAGCAGGGGGACAGGGGACTCCTACGAGCAGTACTTC.

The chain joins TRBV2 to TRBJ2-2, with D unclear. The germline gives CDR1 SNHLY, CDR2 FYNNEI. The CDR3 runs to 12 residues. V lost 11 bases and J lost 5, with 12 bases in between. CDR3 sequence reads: CAARAPTGELFF. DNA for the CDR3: TGTGCCGCCCGGGCGCCGACCGGGGAGCTGTTTTTT.

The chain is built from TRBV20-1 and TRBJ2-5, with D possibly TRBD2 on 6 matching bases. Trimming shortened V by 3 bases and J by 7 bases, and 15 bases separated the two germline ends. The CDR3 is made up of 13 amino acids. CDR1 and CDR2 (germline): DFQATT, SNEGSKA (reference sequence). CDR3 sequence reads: CSASTGLGGTQYF. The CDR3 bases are TGCAGTGCTAGTACGGGACTTGGGGGGACCCAGTACTTC.

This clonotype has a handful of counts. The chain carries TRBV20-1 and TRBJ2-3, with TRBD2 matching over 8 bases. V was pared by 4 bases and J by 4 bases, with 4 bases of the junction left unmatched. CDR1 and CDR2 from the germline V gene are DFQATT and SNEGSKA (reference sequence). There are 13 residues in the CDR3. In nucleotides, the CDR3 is TGCAGTGCTATAGGACTAGCTCCAGATACGCAGTATTTT. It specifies CSAIGLAPDTQYF.

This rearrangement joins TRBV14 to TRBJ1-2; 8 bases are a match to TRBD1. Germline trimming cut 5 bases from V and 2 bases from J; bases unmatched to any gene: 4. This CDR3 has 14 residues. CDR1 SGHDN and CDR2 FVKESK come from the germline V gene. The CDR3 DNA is TGTGCCAGCAGCACCCACAGGGGGAACTATGGCTACACCTTC. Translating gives CASSTHRGNYGYTF.

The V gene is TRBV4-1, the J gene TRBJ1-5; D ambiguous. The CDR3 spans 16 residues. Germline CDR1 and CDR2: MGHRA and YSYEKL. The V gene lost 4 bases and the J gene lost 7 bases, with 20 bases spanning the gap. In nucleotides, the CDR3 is TGCGCCAGCAGCCCTACAGTCCAGCCATTGAAACAGCCCCAGCATTTT. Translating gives CASSPTVQPLKQPQHF.

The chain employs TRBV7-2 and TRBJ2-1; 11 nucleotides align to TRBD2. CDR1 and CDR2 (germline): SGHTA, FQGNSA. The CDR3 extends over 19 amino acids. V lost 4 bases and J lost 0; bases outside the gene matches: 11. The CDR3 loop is CASSSAGLAGGSSYNEQFF. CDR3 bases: TGTGCCAGCAGCTCCGCCGGGCTAGCGGGAGGCAGCTCCTACAATGAGCAGTTCTTC.

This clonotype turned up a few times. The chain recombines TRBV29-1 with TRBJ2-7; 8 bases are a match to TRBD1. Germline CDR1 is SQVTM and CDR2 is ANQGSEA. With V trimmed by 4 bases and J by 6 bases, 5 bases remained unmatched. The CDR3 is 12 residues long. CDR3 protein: CSVATGVGEQYF. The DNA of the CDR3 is TGCAGCGTTGCGACAGGGGTGGGCGAGCAGTACTTC.

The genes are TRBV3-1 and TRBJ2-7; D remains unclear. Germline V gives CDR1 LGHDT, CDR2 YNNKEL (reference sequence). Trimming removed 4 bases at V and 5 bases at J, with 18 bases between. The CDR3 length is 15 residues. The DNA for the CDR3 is TGTGCCAGCAGCCCAAGCAGGAGTACGAAGCACGAGCAGTACTTC. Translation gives CASSPSRSTKHEQYF.

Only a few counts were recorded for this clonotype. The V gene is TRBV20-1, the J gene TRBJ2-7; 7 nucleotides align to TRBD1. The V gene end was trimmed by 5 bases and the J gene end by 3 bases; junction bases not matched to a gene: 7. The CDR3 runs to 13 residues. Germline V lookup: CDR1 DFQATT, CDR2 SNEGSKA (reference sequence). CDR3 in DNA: TGCAGTGCTTTCGACAGGGTTTACTACGAGCAGTACTTC. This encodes CSAFDRVYYEQYF.

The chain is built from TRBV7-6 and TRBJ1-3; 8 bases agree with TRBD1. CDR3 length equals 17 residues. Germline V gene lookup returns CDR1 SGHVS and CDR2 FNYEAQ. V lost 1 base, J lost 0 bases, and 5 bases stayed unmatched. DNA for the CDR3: TGTGCCAGCAGCTTAGGGACAGGGTCAAGCTCTGGAAACACCATATATTTT. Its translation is CASSLGTGSSSGNTIYF.